This T cell receptor (beta chain) derives from a study of OX40 agonist ivuxolimab in advanced cancers. Some background on the complete study: The costimulatory receptor OX40 (CD134) was targeted by ivuxolimab, a fully human IgG2 agonistic monoclonal antibody. Intravenous ivuxolimab was administered to patients every 2 weeks at six dose levels: 0.01, 0.1, 0.3, 1.5, 3 and 10 mg/kg. Of the approximately 50 dose-escalation patients, hepatocellular carcinoma was present in roughly 19, melanoma in roughly 15, renal cell carcinoma in 9 and head and neck cancer in 9. The dose-escalation cohort was about 86% male with a mean age of approximately 60 years, ranging from about 20 to 80. Prior anti-PD-1, anti-PD-L1 or anti-CTLA-4 therapy was permitted, and 40% to 50% of dose-escalation patients had received checkpoint inhibitors. Partial responses were achieved by three dose-escalation patients, of whom one had hepatocellular carcinoma and two had cutaneous melanoma. Peripheral TCRbeta sequencing was intended to test whether TCR sequence diversity was altered and clonal T-cell expansion was caused by ivuxolimab. The paper describes the monotherapy dose-escalation part (N ≈ 52 patients) of the phase I trial of ivuxolimab.

Genomic DNA was isolated from the sorted cells so that the TCRbeta CDR3 region could be sequenced. The immunoSEQ Assay was used to sequence the TCRbeta CDR3 regions. TCRdb carries this immuneACCESS record with in-frame sequences only. Its versions omit some clonotypes, under half of them owing to an unresolved V gene in the studies checked, with the rest unexplained. A total of tens of thousands of clones appear in this sample, approximately 89% of them only once. The ten largest clones take up approximately 13% of the sample. As concerns this clone: Its cognate antigen has yet to be identified. One base away there is no much larger clone; base qualities are not given.

The full study reports these points: In the 0.1-3.0 mg/kg groups, partial responders had among the lowest normalized peripheral clonal expansion, particularly in CD8+ T cells. The antigen specificity of the clonally expanded peripheral T cells was not determined. Low levels of normalized T-cell clonal expansion were also seen in some nonresponding patients. After ivuxolimab, more expanded clones were found on average in CD8+ T cells than in CD4+ T cells. At doses from 0.1 to 3.0 mg/kg, clonal expansion was seen in both CD4+ and CD8+ blood T cells between baseline and week 6.

The trial excluded patients who had a history of autoimmune disease or who were on systemic immunosuppression. Peripheral blood for TCR sequencing was collected from all dose cohorts at baseline, on cycle 4 day 1, and on cycle 7 day 1. Samples were obtained from an open-label, multicenter, first-in-human phase I dose-escalation trial of ivuxolimab. The trial enrolled adults with locally advanced or metastatic head and neck squamous cell, hepatocellular, melanoma or renal cell carcinoma. Before TCR sequencing, CD4+ T cells and CD8+ T cells were sorted from peripheral blood as separate populations. The TCR sequence derives from an adult with an advanced solid tumor such as melanoma, head and neck, liver or kidney cancer. Sequencing was performed on CD4+ or CD8+ T cells sorted from blood, taken in a trial of the OX40 agonist ivuxolimab.

The base sequence is TGTGCCAGCAGCTTATCCTTCAGCTCTGGGGCCAACGTCCTGACTTTC. This sequence encodes CASSLSFSSGANVLTF. The rearrangement combines TRBV5-6 with TRBJ2-6; the D gene lacks a confident call. Deletion took 2 bases off V and 0 bases off J, with a span of 9 bases between the germline ends. The CDR3 measures 16 amino acids from cysteine to phenylalanine. Of all the DNA, just the CDR3 is kept, 48 bases in frame from base 1. In the germline V gene, CDR1 corresponds to SGHDT and CDR2 to YYEEEE.